Below, 23 T cell receptor beta chains from the same sample are listed, as sequenced in a study of cytomegalovirus exposure and HLA in healthy donors. 60 Vbeta and 13 Jbeta primers were used in PCR. Profiling relied on immunoSEQ multiplex PCR, and the TCRdb table lists in-frame clones only, not all of them. This listing includes roughly 100,000 clones. The sample taken for sequencing was PBMCs. The receptors here all came from a man aged 35-49 years in good health and CMV-seronegative.

J is TRBJ1-1 and V is TRBV15; a possible D gene is TRBD1 (6 bases). Germline loops: CDR1 LNHNV, CDR2 YYDKDF (reference sequence). This CDR3 is built from 13 residues. V lost 1 base to trimming and J lost 11 bases, with 14 bases between them. The CDR3 sequence: CATSRGPGEIAFF. CDR3 DNA sequence: TGTGCCACCAGCAGAGGTCCAGGGGAGATTGCTTTCTTT.

V is TRBV30 and J is TRBJ1-1, with a possible D match to TRBD1 (6 bases). The CDR3 runs 13 residues. The germline gives CDR1 GTSNPN, CDR2 SVGIG (reference sequence). Deletions cut 4 bases from V and 4 bases from J, with 13 bases between. The CDR3 is CAWKQGLATEAFF. The CDR3 DNA reads as TGTGCCTGGAAACAGGGCTTGGCCACTGAAGCTTTCTTT.

A remark on this clone: At one of its ends the junction is not consistent with the germline gene, which may arise from a read error. V and J are TRBV7-2 and TRBJ1-1; D unresolved. The CDR3 contains 14 residues. Looked up from germline, CDR1 is SGHTA and CDR2 is FQGNSA. CDR3 loop: CASSFPERNAEAFF. CDR3 DNA: TGTGCCAGCAGCTTTCCTGAGAGGAACGCTGAAGCTTTCTTT.

The J gene is TRBJ1-1, the V gene TRBV5-6; TRBD1 matches 7 bases. V lost 4 bases and J lost 1; bases outside the gene matches: 7. Germline CDR1 SGHDT, CDR2 YYEEEE. The CDR3 has 15 amino acids. CDR3 sequence: CASSPGDRANTEAFF. In DNA, the CDR3 is TGTGCCAGCAGCCCAGGAGACAGGGCGAACACTGAAGCTTTCTTT. Combining the CDR3 with reference TRBV5-6 and TRBJ1-1 gives the whole variable domain DAGVTQSPTHLIKTRGQQVTLRCSPKSGHDTVSWYQQALGQGPQFIFQYYEEEERQRGNFPDRFSGHQFPNYSSELNVNALLLGDSALYLCASSPGDRANTEAFFGQGTRLTVV.

V is TRBV2 and J is TRBJ2-3, with 10 bases that match TRBD1. CDR3 length: 15 amino acids. V lost 8 bases, J lost 4 bases, and 9 bases stayed unmatched. From germline, CDR1 is SNHLY and CDR2 FYNNEI. DNA of the CDR3: TGTGCCAGCGCCGGACAGGGGGAATATTCAGATACGCAGTATTTT. This codes for CASAGQGEYSDTQYF.

This sequence joins TRBV4-2 and TRBJ2-3; 7 bases match TRBD2. Unmatched junction bases numbered 9, after V lost 3 bases and J lost 6 bases. The CDR3 contains 15 residues. Per germline, CDR1 LGHNA and CDR2 YNFKEQ. The CDR3 here is CASSQTSPPRDTQYF. In DNA form, the CDR3 reads TGTGCCAGCAGCCAGACTAGCCCACCCCGGGATACGCAGTATTTT.

The chain has TRBV2 and TRBJ2-7; 11 positions agree with TRBD1. This CDR3 has 14 amino acids. V shed 7 bases, J shed 4 bases, and the junction held 6 bases outside the gene matches. CDR1 is SNHLY, CDR2 FYNNEI, per germline. CDR3 region: CASTGQGGSYEQYF. CDR3 sequence (DNA): TGTGCCAGCACGGGACAGGGGGGGTCGTACGAGCAGTACTTC.

The gene calls are TRBV2 and TRBJ2-7, with TRBD1 matching 8 bases. Per germline, CDR1 SNHLY and CDR2 FYNNEI. V shed 4 bases, J shed 3 bases, and the junction held 2 bases outside the gene matches. The CDR3 is 13 amino acids. CDR3 in DNA: TGTGCCAGCAGTGTCGGACAGGGCTACGAGCAGTACTTC. Translated, it gives CASSVGQGYEQYF.

The chain uses TRBV7-2 and TRBJ2-2; 11 nucleotides align to TRBD2. CDR3 length equals 16 residues. Per germline, CDR1 SGHTA and CDR2 FQGNSA. V was pared by 8 bases and J by 1 base, with 6 bases of the junction left unmatched. CDR3 nucleotide sequence: TGTGCCAGCCTTTCCGGGACTAGCGGGAACACCGGGGAGCTGTTTTTT. Translating it yields CASLSGTSGNTGELFF.

The V gene is TRBV21-1, the J gene TRBJ2-7; the D call TRBD1 from the table was never checked on the DNA. TRBV21-1 corresponds to a pseudogene. CDR3 length equals 13 residues. The CDR3 coding sequence is TGTGCCAGTTCCCGGGACAGAGCCTACGAGCAGTACTTC. This gives the protein CASSRDRAYEQYF.

The V call is TRBV19, the J call TRBJ1-4, with D perhaps TRBD1 (6 bases). Trimming took 2 bases from V and 7 from J, leaving 11 bases between them. CDR1 is LNHDA and CDR2 is SQIVND in the germline V gene (reference sequence). The CDR3 sequence is 14 residues long. CDR3 region: CASSIRQGSEKLFF. In DNA, the CDR3 is TGTGCCAGTAGTATACGGCAGGGGAGTGAAAAACTGTTTTTT.

The genes are TRBV5-1 and TRBJ1-2; a weak D match, TRBD1 (6 bases). This CDR3 has 12 amino acids. The germline gives CDR1 SGHRS, CDR2 YFSETQ. V lost 3 bases and J lost 8, with 11 bases in between. CDR3 sequence reads: CASSSRQAGYTF. The CDR3 DNA is TGCGCCAGCAGCTCCCGACAGGCGGGCTACACCTTC.

V and J are TRBV7-8 and TRBJ1-1; D gene unclear. CDR3 length: 11 amino acids. With 4 bases removed from V and 11 bases from J, the gap between germline ends came to 11 bases. Germline lookup yields CDR1 SGHVS and CDR2 FQNEAQ. The CDR3 region is CASSSEGLAFF. The CDR3 nucleotides are TGTGCCAGCAGCTCAGAGGGATTGGCTTTCTTT. Combining the CDR3 with reference TRBV7-8 and TRBJ1-1 gives the whole variable domain GAGVSQSPRYKVAKRGQDVALRCDPISGHVSLFWYQQALGQGPEFLTYFQNEAQLDKSGLPSDRFFAERPEGSVSTLKIQRTQQEDSAVYLCASSSEGLAFFGQGTRLTVV.

The chain links TRBV30 to TRBJ2-5; D perhaps matches TRBD2 (6 bases). The J call may be faulty, since TRBJ2-7 better matches the DNA end. The germline V gene has CDR1 GTSNPN and CDR2 SVGIG (reference sequence). The CDR3 is 13 amino acids. The CDR3 is CAWSQGLSYEQYF. The CDR3 DNA follows: TGTGCCTGGAGTCAGGGACTTTCCTACGAGCAGTACTTC.

The rearrangement joins TRBV6-1 to TRBJ2-2, with 8 bases matching TRBD2. In germline, CDR1 is MNHNS, CDR2 SASEGT. This CDR3 comprises 14 residues. The V segment lost 6 bases and the J segment 4 bases; nucleotides outside the gene matches: 4. The CDR3 here is CASRERGSTGELFF. DNA of the CDR3: TGTGCCAGCAGAGAGCGGGGGAGCACCGGGGAGCTGTTTTTT.

The chain links TRBV30 to TRBJ1-3; 7 nucleotides line up with TRBD1. The trim removed 4 bases at V and 0 bases at J, leaving 9 bases unmatched. Germline assignment: CDR1 GTSNPN and CDR2 SVGIG (reference sequence). The CDR3 spans 16 residues. The CDR3 DNA reads as TGTGCCTGGATGGGGGGACAGACTTACTCTGGAAACACCATATATTTT. Translation gives CAWMGGQTYSGNTIYF.

This chain joins TRBV19 and TRBJ1-1, with a weak D call TRBD1 (6 bases). V shed 4 bases and J shed 7 bases, with 13 bases lying between them. Germline CDR1 and CDR2: LNHDA and SQIVND (reference sequence). The CDR3 is 13 residues long. CDR3 in DNA: TGTGCCAGTAGTACGGGGACACTTAATGAAGCTTTCTTT. Translating it yields CASSTGTLNEAFF. Full variable domain (missing parts from reference TRBV19 and TRBJ1-1): DGGITQSPKYLFRKEGQNVTLSCEQNLNHDAMYWYRQDPGQGLRLIYYSQIVNDFQKGDIAEGYSVSREKKESFPLTVTSAQKNPTAFYLCASSTGTLNEAFFGQGTRLTVV.

This sequence joins TRBV30 and TRBJ2-2; 11 positions match TRBD2. J gave up 1 base and V 0 bases, and 1 base lay outside the gene matches. This CDR3 comprises 16 residues. In germline, CDR1 is GTSNPN, CDR2 SVGIG (reference sequence). CDR3 bases: TGTGCCTGGAGTGTTAGCGGGGGGGGGAACACCGGGGAGCTGTTTTTT. Protein: CAWSVSGGGNTGELFF.

The chain is built from TRBV11-2 and TRBJ1-2, with 9 bases that match TRBD1. The CDR3 contains 14 residues. V was clipped by 8 bases and J by 1 base; unmatched bases: 5. CDR1 is SGHAT and CDR2 is FQNNGV in the germline V gene. The CDR3 region is CASGDRDLNYGYTF. In nucleotides, the CDR3 is TGTGCCAGCGGGGACAGGGACCTTAACTATGGCTACACCTTC.

The chain employs TRBV28 and TRBJ1-2, with 7 nucleotides matching TRBD1. Germline V gene sequence: CDR1 MDHEN, CDR2 SYDVKM. The CDR3 totals 13 residues. The ends lost 5 bases at V and 3 bases at J; junction bases unmatched: 3. The CDR3 spells CASSTGTDYGYTF. In DNA, the CDR3 is TGTGCCAGCAGTACCGGGACAGACTATGGCTACACCTTC.

The CDR3 nucleotides are TGTGCCAGCAGGGGACTAGAAGTCTACAATGAGCAGTTCTTC. As protein: CASRGLEVYNEQFF. The V gene is TRBV2, the J gene TRBJ2-1; 8 bases agree with TRBD2. This CDR3 contains 14 residues. Germline V gene sequence: CDR1 SNHLY, CDR2 FYNNEI. V gave up 6 bases and J gave up 3 bases; unmatched junction bases: 4.

The gene calls are TRBV30 and TRBJ1-2; D might be TRBD1 (6 bases). The CDR3 extends over 14 amino acids. The germline V and J ends were trimmed by 0 bases and 2 bases, with 10 bases remaining between them. CDR1 and CDR2 (germline): GTSNPN, SVGIG (reference sequence). The CDR3 bases are TGTGCCTGGAGTGTAGCAGGGGCGAACTATGGCTACACCTTC. Protein product: CAWSVAGANYGYTF.

The chain combines TRBV11-2 with TRBJ2-5, with 10 bases identical to TRBD1. CDR1 is SGHAT, CDR2 FQNNGV, per germline. This CDR3 contains 16 residues. After removal of 5 bases from V and 2 bases from J, the junction contained 8 bases not matched to a gene. CDR3 DNA sequence: TGTGCCAGCAGCCTCGGGACAGGGGCTTCTCAAGAGACCCAGTACTTC. Translated, it gives CASSLGTGASQETQYF.